The 25 T cell receptor beta chains below were found in one sample sequenced in a study of cytomegalovirus exposure and HLA in healthy donors. Primers: 60 Vbeta forward and 13 Jbeta reverse. Profiling relied on immunoSEQ multiplex PCR, and the TCRdb table lists in-frame clones only, not all of them. This sample has about 180,000 clones; around 76% occur once, and the top ten carry about 2.5%. The sample taken for sequencing was PBMCs. All receptors derive from a woman in her thirties in good health and CMV-seropositive.

V and J are TRBV10-2 and TRBJ1-2, with D perhaps TRBD1 (6 bases). The V gene lost 3 bases and the J gene lost 2 bases, with 13 bases spanning the gap. Germline loops: CDR1 WSHSY, CDR2 SAAADI. This CDR3 comprises 15 residues. The CDR3 spells CASSESGGTNYGYTF. The CDR3 DNA reads as TGCGCCAGCAGTGAATCGGGGGGCACGAACTATGGCTACACCTTC.

The chain employs TRBV4-1 and TRBJ2-2, with D hard to call. Germline CDR1 reads MGHRA; CDR2 reads YSYEKL. The CDR3 runs to 16 residues. V gave up 5 bases and J gave up 1 base, with 14 bases separating them. The CDR3 loop is CASSRRIRGNTGELFF. For the CDR3, the DNA is TGCGCCAGCAGCAGAAGGATTAGAGGGAACACCGGGGAGCTGTTTTTT.

V gene TRBV7-2 combines with J gene TRBJ2-1, with D perhaps matching TRBD2 (6 bases). With 5 bases removed from V and 4 bases from J, the gap between germline ends came to 9 bases. There are 13 residues in the CDR3. The germline V gene has CDR1 SGHTA and CDR2 FQGNSA. The CDR3 region has the DNA TGTGCCAGCAGCAGGGACTCTTACAATGAGCAGTTCTTC. Amino acids: CASSRDSYNEQFF.

CDR3 nucleotides: TGCGCCAGCAGCCAGGATACAGGGGACTTCACTGAAGCTTTCTTT. Encoded protein: CASSQDTGDFTEAFF. J is TRBJ1-1 and V is TRBV4-1, with TRBD1 matching 7 bases. Trimming removed 3 bases from V and 4 bases from J; junction bases left unmatched: 8. This CDR3 has 15 residues. CDR1 MGHRA and CDR2 YSYEKL come from the germline V gene.

In DNA, the CDR3 is TGCGCCAGCAGTCAATACCCCGACAGCCTTGGGAATCAGCCCCAGCATTTT. Protein sequence: CASSQYPDSLGNQPQHF. The chain recombines TRBV23-1 with TRBJ1-5, with D maybe TRBD1 (5 bases). TRBV23-1 is assigned to the ORF class and has an uncertain function. V lost 1 base and J lost 4, with 17 bases in between. The CDR3 extends over 17 amino acids.

The chain employs TRBV11-3 and TRBJ2-7; TRBD1 agrees at 10 bases. This CDR3 spans 17 amino acids. The ends lost 1 base at V and 2 bases at J; junction bases unmatched: 8. CDR1 and CDR2 (germline): SGHNT, YENEEA. The CDR3 protein is CASSLVSGTGATYEQYF. Written as DNA, the CDR3 is TGTGCCAGCAGCTTAGTCAGCGGGACAGGGGCAACCTACGAGCAGTACTTC. Full variable domain (remainder filled in from reference TRBV11-3 and TRBJ2-7): EAGVVQSPRYKIIEKKQPVAFWCNPISGHNTLYWYLQNLGQGPELLIRYENEEAVDDSQLPKDRFSAERLKGVDSTLKIQPAELGDSAVYLCASSLVSGTGATYEQYFGPGTRLTVT.

The chain has TRBV9 and TRBJ2-5, with 9 bases matching TRBD2. Per the germline V gene, CDR1 is SGDLS and CDR2 is YYNGEE. J was trimmed by 0 bases and V by 3 bases; bases with no gene match: 9. The CDR3 extends over 17 amino acids. CDR3 in amino acids: CASSADSGGHYQETQYF. The CDR3 DNA reads TGTGCCAGCAGCGCTGATAGCGGGGGCCATTACCAAGAGACCCAGTACTTC.

This rearrangement joins TRBV10-2 to TRBJ2-4; TRBD1 is a possible D gene (6 bases). The V gene's germline CDR1 is WSHSY and CDR2 SAAADI. The CDR3 consists of 14 residues. With 3 bases removed from V and 6 bases from J, the gap between germline ends came to 12 bases. CDR3 DNA sequence: TGCGCCAGCAGTGACTCGATACAGGGAAACATTCAGTACTTC. It specifies CASSDSIQGNIQYF.

V and J are TRBV25-1 and TRBJ1-2; D call uncertain. The CDR3 covers 13 residues. Germline CDR1 MGHDK, CDR2 SYGVNS. V dropped 6 bases and J dropped 2 bases, with 10 bases sitting between them. DNA of the CDR3: TGTGCCAGCAGCACCGACTGGAACTATGGCTACACCTTC. As protein: CASSTDWNYGYTF.

The J gene is TRBJ1-6, the V gene TRBV15; D is ambiguous. Germline-derived CDR1 and CDR2 are LNHNV and YYDKDF (reference sequence). V was clipped by 1 base and J by 7 bases, with 11 bases between them. The CDR3 runs 15 residues. The CDR3 sequence is CATSRGERPNSPLHF. In DNA, the CDR3 is TGTGCCACCAGCAGAGGAGAACGCCCGAATTCACCCCTCCACTTT.

The chain has TRBV6-5 and TRBJ1-2; possible D gene TRBD1, 6 bases. V was shortened by 0 bases and J by 2 bases, with 10 bases between the two germline ends. The germline gives CDR1 MNHEY, CDR2 SVGAGI. CDR3 length: 15 amino acids. The CDR3 here is CASSYSQGTNYGYTF. CDR3 sequence (DNA): TGTGCCAGCAGTTACTCACAGGGAACGAACTATGGCTACACCTTC.

CDR3 DNA sequence: TGTGCCAGCAGTTACGGACTGGAGGGACCTGAAAAACTGTTTTTT. Protein product: CASSYGLEGPEKLFF. The chain combines TRBV6-5 with TRBJ1-4, with D possibly matching TRBD1 (5 bases). Trimming took 2 bases from V and 7 from J, leaving 14 bases between them. Germline CDR1 MNHEY, CDR2 SVGAGI. This CDR3 has 15 amino acids.

CDR3 in amino acids: CASSLTGEFNQPQHF. CDR3 DNA sequence: TGCGCCAGCAGCTTGACAGGGGAGTTCAATCAGCCCCAGCATTTT. The chain uses TRBV5-1 and TRBJ1-5; TRBD1 agrees at 7 bases. CDR1 and CDR2 from the germline V gene are SGHRS and YFSETQ. This CDR3 is 15 amino acids long. Trimming removed 1 base from V and 3 bases from J; junction bases left unmatched: 4.

A word on this clone: Within the sample, other DNA sequences also encode this same CDR3. The J gene is TRBJ2-1, the V gene TRBV4-2; TRBD2 matches 11 bases. CDR3 size: 16 residues. CDR1 and CDR2 (germline): LGHNA, YNFKEQ. V gave up 3 bases and J gave up 1 base; unmatched junction bases: 2. CDR3 sequence (DNA): TGTGCCAGCAGCCAGCCTAGCGGGGGGTCCTACAATGAGCAGTTCTTC. It is translated as CASSQPSGGSYNEQFF.

The chain joins TRBV27 to TRBJ2-7; D perhaps matches TRBD1 (5 bases). Trimming removed 2 bases at V and 1 base at J, with 18 bases between. Germline V gene lookup returns CDR1 MNHEY and CDR2 SMNVEV (reference sequence). This CDR3 spans 17 amino acids. CDR3 region: CASSLLQGRVPSYEQYF. The CDR3 DNA follows: TGTGCCAGCAGTTTACTGCAGGGTCGGGTACCTTCCTACGAGCAGTACTTC.

The chain employs TRBV28 and TRBJ1-5; weak D call: TRBD1 (5 bases). The CDR3 loop spans 15 amino acids. Germline loops: CDR1 MDHEN, CDR2 SYDVKM. The ends were cut back, 5 bases at V and 4 bases at J, with 15 bases in the middle. This CDR3 is CASSPYGGENQPQHF. In DNA, the CDR3 is TGTGCCAGCAGTCCCTACGGGGGGGAGAATCAGCCCCAGCATTTT.

The rearrangement uses TRBV4-1 and TRBJ2-1; the match to TRBD2 covers 10 bases. Germline CDR1 MGHRA, CDR2 YSYEKL. Trimming removed 3 bases from V and 7 bases from J; junction bases left unmatched: 9. This CDR3 is 16 amino acids long. The CDR3 region is CASSHVSGGASNEQFF. The CDR3 DNA reads TGCGCCAGCAGCCATGTCAGCGGGGGGGCCAGTAATGAGCAGTTCTTC.

The chain has TRBV11-3 and TRBJ1-2; D gene uncertain. There are 15 residues in the CDR3. The germline V gene has CDR1 SGHNT and CDR2 YENEEA. V was pared by 0 bases and J by 8 bases, with 16 bases between. Here the CDR3 DNA reads TGTGCCAGCAGCTTAGAGGGCTGGGCGGAGGAAGGCTACACCTTC. It yields the protein CASSLEGWAEEGYTF.

This sequence joins TRBV28 and TRBJ1-2; D gene uncertain. This CDR3 has 17 amino acids. Trimming removed 3 bases from V and 2 bases from J, with 19 bases in between. Germline V gives CDR1 MDHEN, CDR2 SYDVKM. The DNA of the CDR3 is TGTGCCAGCAGTTTGCCGGGGTTATCGCGCGGGAACTATGGCTACACCTTC. Protein sequence: CASSLPGLSRGNYGYTF.

CDR3 sequence reads: CASSPTPGIGNTIYF. DNA for the CDR3: TGTGCCAGCAGTCCCACCCCCGGGATTGGAAACACCATATATTTT. The rearrangement uses TRBV6-5 and TRBJ1-3; D not certain. The V end was cut by 5 bases, the J end by 3 bases, with 14 bases between. Per the germline V gene, CDR1 is MNHEY and CDR2 is SVGAGI. CDR3 length equals 15 residues.

The rearrangement joins TRBV5-1 to TRBJ2-5; 9 bases are shared with TRBD2. V shed 7 bases and J 1 base; nucleotides not matched to a gene: 5. This CDR3 is built from 14 residues. The germline V gene has CDR1 SGHRS and CDR2 YFSETQ. As DNA, the CDR3 is TGCGCCAGCCGTCCTAGCGGGGTCCAAGAGACCCAGTACTTC. Encoded protein: CASRPSGVQETQYF.

CDR3 DNA sequence: TGTGCCAGCAGTGTGGTTAGCGGGGGCACCGGGGAGCTGTTTTTT. It yields the protein CASSVVSGGTGELFF. The genes are TRBV6-4 and TRBJ2-2, with 9 bases fitting TRBD2. J gave up 4 bases and V 4 bases, and 4 bases lay outside the gene matches. The CDR3 is made up of 15 amino acids. Germline V gives CDR1 MRHNA, CDR2 SNTAGT.

The genes are TRBV7-2 and TRBJ2-1; possible D gene TRBD1, 6 bases. Trimming stripped 1 base from V and 4 bases from J, with 11 bases between. The CDR3 has 15 residues. Germline V lookup: CDR1 SGHTA, CDR2 FQGNSA. CDR3: CASSLETGSYNEQFF. The CDR3 bases are TGTGCCAGCAGCTTAGAAACAGGGTCTTACAATGAGCAGTTCTTC.

The chain couples TRBV19 to TRBJ2-2, with a weak D call TRBD1 (5 bases). Germline CDR1 is LNHDA and CDR2 is SQIVND (reference sequence). The CDR3 contains 13 residues. V was cut by 5 bases and J by 8 bases, with 12 bases left in between. CDR3 DNA: TGTGCCAGTAGTGTGGCAGGGTCAGGGGAGCTGTTTTTT. This sequence encodes CASSVAGSGELFF.

V gene TRBV28 combines with J gene TRBJ1-1, with D tentatively TRBD1 (5 bases). V gave up 7 bases and J gave up 2 bases, with 20 bases separating them. CDR3 size: 16 residues. Germline V gene data show CDR1 as MDHEN and CDR2 as SYDVKM. The CDR3 is CASTLSYGAGNTEAFF. The CDR3, as DNA: TGTGCCAGCACTCTATCTTATGGGGCAGGAAACACTGAAGCTTTCTTT.